This paragraph reports one T cell receptor beta chain. This clone occurred a few times. What this receptor recognizes is not known. The sample holds no much larger clone one base away, and base qualities are not on file. TCRbeta CDR3 regions were amplified from genomic DNA by means of the immunoSEQ Assay, a bias-controlled multiplex PCR. The paper's processing steps were these. The number of nucleated cells in each sample was estimated from the amplification of reference gene primers within the assay. Sequence reads were collapsed and filtered to measure the absolute abundance of every unique TCRbeta CDR3 rearrangement. For each sample, productive Simpson clonality was calculated as the square root of Simpson's diversity index over productive rearrangements. In TCRdb, the immuneACCESS table is reduced to in-frame sequences with V and J assigned. These tables do not hold every clone; where another copy was compared, an unresolved V gene accounts for under half, and the others remain unexplained. Clone size and the V and J calls come from that table; the DNA yielded D and trimming. The sample table lists nearly 110,000 clones, about two thirds of them with a count of one. The ten biggest clones cover roughly 0.86% of the sample.

This entry belongs to a study of blood T cell repertoires in COVID-19 (dated by TCRdb to the early 2020s). Looking at the study overall: Samples from collaborators originated in the United States, Italy and Spain and spanned both the acute and convalescent phases of COVID-19. Nearly every sample came with metadata listing a de-identified subject ID, COVID-19 status, age in years and sex. Subjects who had been exposed to COVID-19, were actively infected with it, or had recovered from it provided the deeply sampled blood TCRbeta repertoires that made up the dataset. The material from the prospective study consisted of cDNA or gDNA derived from T cells, B-cell-depleted T cells, or PBMCs. The repertoires were released in a freely available public database meant as a resource for research on the immune response to SARS-CoV-2. HLA class I and class II types, where available, came from metadata supplied by the sample provider rather than from assay-based typing. Samples came from the ongoing ImmuneRACE study (first 160 participants) plus 1,254 subjects from 6 global collaborators. Study-level results and caveats: How much clinical and demographic metadata was included differed by source and by participant, and the metadata was provided uncurated.

Whole blood was collected in K2EDTA tubes by collaborating institutions according to the institutions' own protocols. Collaborator samples were shipped for TCRbeta analysis as frozen whole blood, isolated PBMCs, or DNA extracted from either sample type. The sequenced sample consisted of peripheral blood. This receptor was obtained from a human donor with acute or convalescent COVID-19. The donor label of this sample is uncertain.

The CDR3 protein is CASTPGVQKAFF. The DNA is TGTGCCAGCACCCCGGGAGTTCAGAAAGCTTTCTTT. Rearrangement joined TRBV12-3 or TRBV12-4 to TRBJ1-1; the D gene cannot be named for sure. Measured from the cysteine to the phenylalanine, the CDR3 is 12 residues long. The only DNA kept is the CDR3, 36 bases in frame from the first base. V is pared back by 7 bases and J by 9 bases, with 15 bases lying between the germline termini.